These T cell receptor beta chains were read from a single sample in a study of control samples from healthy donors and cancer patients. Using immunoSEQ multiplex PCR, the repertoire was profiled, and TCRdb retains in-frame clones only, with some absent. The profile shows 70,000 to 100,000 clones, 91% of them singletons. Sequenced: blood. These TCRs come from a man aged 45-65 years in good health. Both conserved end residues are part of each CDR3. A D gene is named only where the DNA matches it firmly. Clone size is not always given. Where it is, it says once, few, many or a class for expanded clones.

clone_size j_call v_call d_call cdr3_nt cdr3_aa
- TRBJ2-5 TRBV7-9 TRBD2 TGTGCCAGCAGCTCCGGGACTAGCGGATCCGGGCCCCAAGAGACCCAGTACTTC CASSSGTSGSGPQETQYF
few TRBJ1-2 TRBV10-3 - TGTGCCATCAGTGACCAAACGGGACCCAGGTATGGCTACACCTTC CAISDQTGPRYGYTF
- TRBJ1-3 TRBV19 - TGTGCCAGTAGCTACTCTGGAAACACCATATATTTT CASSYSGNTIYF
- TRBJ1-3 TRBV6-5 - TGTGCCAGCACCCTGACAGGTCTCTCTGGAAACACCATATATTTT CASTLTGLSGNTIYF
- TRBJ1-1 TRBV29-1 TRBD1 TGCAGCGTCCTACCCTACGACAGGGTAGGCACTGAAGCTTTCTTT CSVLPYDRVGTEAFF
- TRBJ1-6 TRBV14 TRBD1 TGTGCCAGCAGCCAAAAACTCCGGACAGGGGTAGCGGATTCACCCCTCCACTTT CASSQKLRTGVADSPLHF
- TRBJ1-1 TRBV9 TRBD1 TGTGCCAGCAGTGCCGGGGACAGGGGTGAAACTTTCTTT CASSAGDRGETFF
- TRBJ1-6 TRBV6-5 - TGTGCCAGCAGTATTACAGGGAATTCACCCCTCCACTTT CASSITGNSPLHF
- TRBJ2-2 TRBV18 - TGTGCCAGCTCACCAAATTCGCTGGGGGAGCTGTTTTTT CASSPNSLGELFF
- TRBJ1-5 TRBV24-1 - TGTGCCACCAGTGATGGCGCGTCGAGACCCCAGCATTTT CATSDGASRPQHF
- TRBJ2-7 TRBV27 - TGTGCCAGCAGTCTGACCCCAGGGCTTGGGTACGAGCAGTACTTC CASSLTPGLGYEQYF
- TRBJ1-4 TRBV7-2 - TGTGCCAGCAGCTTAGAAAGGGGGGGTGAAAAACTGTTTTTT CASSLERGGEKLFF
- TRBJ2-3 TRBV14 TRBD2 TGTGCCAGCAGCCCTCTAGCGGGGGACACAGATACGCAGTATTTT CASSPLAGDTDTQYF
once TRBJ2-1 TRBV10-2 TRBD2 TGCGCCAGCACGGCTCGGGGGGGGCATCACTACAATGAGCAGTTCTTC CASTARGGHHYNEQFF
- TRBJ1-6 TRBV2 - TGTGCCAGCAGCGGACAGACTTCACCCCTCCACTTT CASSGQTSPLHF
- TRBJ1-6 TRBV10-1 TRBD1 TGCGCCAGCAGTGAGGGACAGGGGGCTTCACCCCTCCACTTT CASSEGQGASPLHF
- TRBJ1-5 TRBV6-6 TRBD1 TGTGCCAGCAGTTTGACAGGGGATTCGAGCAATCAGCCCCAGCATTTT CASSLTGDSSNQPQHF
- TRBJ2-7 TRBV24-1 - TGTGCCACCAGTGATTCCGAGTACGAGCAGTACTTC CATSDSEYEQYF
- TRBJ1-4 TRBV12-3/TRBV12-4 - TGTGCCAGCAGTCTGGGGGTATATGAAAAACTGTTTTTT CASSLGVYEKLFF
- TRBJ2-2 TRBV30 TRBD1 TGTGCCTACCGGGACAGGGGCACCGGGGAGCTGTTTTTT CAYRDRGTGELFF
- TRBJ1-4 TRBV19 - TGTGCCAGTAGTACCTCCTACAGCAAACTGTTTTTT CASSTSYSKLFF
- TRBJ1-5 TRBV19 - TGTGCCAGTAGCCTACAGTCTAGCAATCAGCCCCAGCATTTT CASSLQSSNQPQHF
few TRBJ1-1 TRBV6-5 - TGTGCCAGCAGTTACTGGGGCGGCGCCAGGGACACTGAAGCTTTCTTT CASSYWGGARDTEAFF
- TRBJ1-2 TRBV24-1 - TGTGCCACCAGTGATTTTCGGGGTACGGCTGGCTACACCTTC CATSDFRGTAGYTF
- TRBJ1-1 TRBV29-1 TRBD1 TGCAGCGGAGACAGGGGGCGGGAAGCTTTCTTT CSGDRGREAFF
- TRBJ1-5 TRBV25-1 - TGTGCCAGCAGTGAATGGGGATACAATCAGCCCCAGCATTTT CASSEWGYNQPQHF
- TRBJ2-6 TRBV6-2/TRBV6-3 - TGTGCCAGCAGTTACCAGGGCCCCCTGGTTTTC CASSYQGPLVF
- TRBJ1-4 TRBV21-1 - TGTGCCAGCAGCAAAGACATTAGGACCGGGACAGGGCTTTTGGTGCGTGAAAAACTGTTTTTT CASSKDIRTGTGLLVREKLFF
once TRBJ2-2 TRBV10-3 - TGTGCCATCAGTGGGGGGCCCACCGGCGGGGAGCTGTTTTTT CAISGGPTGGELFF
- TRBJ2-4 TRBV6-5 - TGTGCCAGTAAGGACCTAAACATTCAGTACTTC CASKDLNIQYF
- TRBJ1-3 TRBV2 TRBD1 TGTGCCAGCAAGGACAGGGGCTTTGGAAACACCATATATTTT CASKDRGFGNTIYF
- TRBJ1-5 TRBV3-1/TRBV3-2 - TGTGCCAGCAGCCAGGGGACGCATAATCAGCCCCAGCATTTT CASSQGTHNQPQHF
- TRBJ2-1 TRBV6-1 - TGTGCCAGCAGTGATTTATTGGCAGGGAGGAATGAGCAGTTCTTC CASSDLLAGRNEQFF
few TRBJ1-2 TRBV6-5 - TGTGCCAGCAGTTCAGGGAGCGGATACTATGGCTACACCTTC CASSSGSGYYGYTF
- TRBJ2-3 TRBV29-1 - TGCAGCGTTGCACGACTCGAGGAGAGCACAGATACGCAGTATTTT CSVARLEESTDTQYF
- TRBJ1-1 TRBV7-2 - TGTGCCAGCAGCTTAAAAAGGGAAACTGAAGCTTTCTTT CASSLKRETEAFF
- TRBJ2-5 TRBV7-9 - TGTGCCAGCAGCTTATATGGTCGGACAGTTCACCAAGAGACCCAGTACTTC CASSLYGRTVHQETQYF
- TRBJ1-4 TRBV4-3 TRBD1 TGCGCCAGCAGCCCATTCCCGACAGGGAATGAAAAACTGTTTTTT CASSPFPTGNEKLFF
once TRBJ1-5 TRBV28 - TGTGCCAGCGCACAGGGTAACCAGCCCCAGCATTTT CASAQGNQPQHF
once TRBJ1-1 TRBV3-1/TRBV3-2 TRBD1 TGTGCCAGCAGCCAGGGAGGGGCAGGGGGCACTGAAGCTTTCTTT CASSQGGAGGTEAFF
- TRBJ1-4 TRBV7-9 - TGTGCCAGTCAGGGGTCTAATGAAAAACTGTTTTTT CASQGSNEKLFF
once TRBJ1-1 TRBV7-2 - TGTGCCAGCAGCAATCAGATCAGAGGGACTGAAGCTTTCTTT CASSNQIRGTEAFF
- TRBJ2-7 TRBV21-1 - TGTGCCAGCAGCACGAACCCAGTAGGGGCCGAGCAGTACTTC CASSTNPVGAEQYF
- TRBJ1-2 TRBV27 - TGTGCCAGCAGTCCCTGGACAGCGGGTGCCTATGGCTACACCTTC CASSPWTAGAYGYTF
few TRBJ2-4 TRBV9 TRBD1 TGTGCCAGCAGCGCCGAAGACGGGACAGAGCTAGCCAAAAACATTCAGTACTTC CASSAEDGTELAKNIQYF
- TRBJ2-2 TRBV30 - TGTGCCTGGAGCGGGGCCCCGGGCACCGGGGAGCTGTTTTTT CAWSGAPGTGELFF
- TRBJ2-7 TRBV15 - TGTGCCACCAGCAGGGGGAACAGGGATCTTGACGAGCAGTACTTC CATSRGNRDLDEQYF
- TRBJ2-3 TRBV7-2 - TGTGCCAGCAGCTCAGGGCAACTGCAGTATTTT CASSSGQLQYF
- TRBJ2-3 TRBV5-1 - TGCGCCAGCAGCTTTGGAACAGGCACAGATACGCAGTATTTT CASSFGTGTDTQYF
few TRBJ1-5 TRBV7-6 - TGTGCCAGCAGCTTAGAAGGGGGAGACAATCAGCCCCAGCATTTT CASSLEGGDNQPQHF
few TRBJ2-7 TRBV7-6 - TGTGCCAGCAGCAAGGACATACGAGCCTACGAGCAGTACTTC CASSKDIRAYEQYF
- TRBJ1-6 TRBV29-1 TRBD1 TGCAGCGTTGGGGACAGGAGTAATTCACCCCTCCACTTT CSVGDRSNSPLHF
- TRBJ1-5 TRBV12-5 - TGTGCTAGTGGGGGTATTGGAGGGTCGGAGCCCCAGCATTTT CASGGIGGSEPQHF
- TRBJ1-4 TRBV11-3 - TGTGCCAGCAGCCCCTCAACCAGGATGTTTTTT CASSPSTRMFF
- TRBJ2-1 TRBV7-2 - TGTGCCAGCAGCCCGCAGTCCTTCGGGAATGAGCAGTTCTTC CASSPQSFGNEQFF
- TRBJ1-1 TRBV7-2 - TGTGCCAGCAGCTTAGGGGGCAACCTGAACACTGAAGCTTTCTTT CASSLGGNLNTEAFF
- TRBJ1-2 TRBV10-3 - TGTGCCACCGAAAACAGGGACTATGGCTACACCTTC CATENRDYGYTF
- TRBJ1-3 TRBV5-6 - TGTGCCAGCAGCTCGGGACACGCGCACTCTGGAAACACCATATATTTT CASSSGHAHSGNTIYF